This T cell receptor beta chain appears in the sequencing data of a study of shared clonotypes between healthy human individuals (dated by TCRdb to the early 2020s). With respect to the entire study: A couple of women and a few men aged 18 to 49 years were included in the cohort. For each donor, CD4 naive and CD4 memory were each given three plates, CD8 naive was given two plates, and CD8 memory was given one plate. The study deeply sequenced blood TCR repertoires of about 5 healthy adults to estimate repertoire size and the extent of clonotype sharing between individuals. To increase sequencing depth and limit assay-specific biases, different laboratories used diverse techniques to prepare libraries and sequence TCR repertoires. Leukapheresis yielded between about 0.85 and 10 billion PBMCs per donor. What the study reported, not specific to this receptor: Estimated clonotype richness was generally larger for naive than for memory subsets. Pairwise subsampling indicated that sequencing depth was expected to affect the degree of clonotype sharing among donors. The small number of donors limited the genetic and exposure-history diversity represented. Rarefaction of sorted-subset datasets indicated incomplete sequencing despite the large sequencing depth. When a handful of donors were compared, the shared fraction of clonotypes was about 5.5% for naive CD4, around 3.5% for naive CD8, roughly 2.5% for memory CD4, and around 0.37% for memory CD8. Higher generation probabilities were observed for clonotypes shared by all four sorted-subset donors than for non-shared clonotypes. Sampling was restricted to blood, and TCR repertoires in tissues likely differ from the TCR repertoires found in blood.

TCR CDR3 regions were amplified from genomic DNA by multiplex PCR using the deep immunoSEQ assay. Genomic DNA extracted from each cell subset was distributed evenly over all wells of several immunoSEQ 96-well plates, and each plate served as one replicate. For sorted subsets, approximately 190 ng genomic DNA, equal to tens of thousands of T cell genomes, was loaded into each replicate PCR. Purified libraries were quantified with a Qubit 3.0 fluorometer, sized on a Bioanalyzer 2100, and re-quantified with the KAPA Library Quantification kit. A separate single-read 150-cycle Illumina NextSeq 550 flow cell was used to sequence each immunoSEQ 96-well plate. Processing in the source paper ran as follows. Because the immunoSEQ output held only junctional sequences and lacked quality scores, the filtering could not match the filtering applied to full-length reads. To assign V/J genes and CDR3, sequences were annotated using PyIR, a Python wrapper for IgBLAST v1.9, with IMGT germline references. Reads were removed for weak V/J assignments (E-value above 1e-6), missing CDR3, stop codons, out-of-frame junctions, or ambiguous translated residues. V3J clonotypes were defined by identical inferred V gene, J gene, and CDR3 amino acid sequence. The percentage overlap between two repertoires was calculated by dividing the number of shared unique clonotypes by the size of the smaller repertoire. Repertoire richness was assessed with RTK rarefaction, the Chao1 estimator, and Recon v2.1 estimates of unobserved clonotypes. For all TCRbeta clonotypes obtained by the gDNA method from a few donors, generation probabilities were computed with OLGA. TCRdb took this table from immuneACCESS and kept in-frame rearrangements with V and J called. Such tables lack part of the clones; where checked against another copy, unresolved V genes explain under half of the gap, and the rest is unexplained. V, J and clone size are taken as reported in that table, and D and trimming were inferred from the DNA itself. The sample table shows hundreds of thousands of clones, and about 95% are seen once. Of the sample, about 0.11% is held by the ten largest clones.

Details on this clone: Its specific antigen is unknown. Base qualities are not provided; no much larger clone lies one nucleotide away.

Based on the germline V gene, the CDR1 and CDR2 sequences are SGHRS and YFSETQ. The trim is 0 bases for V and 6 bases for J, with a gap of 12 bases between the germline ends. Reading from cysteine to phenylalanine, the CDR3 counts 14 amino acids. Only the CDR3 portion is preserved as DNA: 42 bases, with reading frame beginning at the first base. For the CD8 naive samples, CD45RO-negative cells were positively selected for CCR7, yielding a CD45RA+CCR7+ population from which TemRA cells were excluded. The donors were healthy, HIV-negative adults who had no recently reported acute infections or vaccinations. Only Caucasian adults living in Nashville, Tennessee, USA were represented among the donors. After blood collection by leukapheresis, PBMCs were isolated using Ficoll-Histopaque density gradient centrifugation and then cryopreserved in the vapor phase of liquid nitrogen. Analytical flow cytometry was used to check the purity and quantity of each magnetically sorted T cell population. Genomic DNA was isolated from each sorted fraction and quantified by UV absorbance on a Nanodrop 2000c.

The sequence was collected from a woman aged 25-40 years in good health. This receptor chain uses TRBV5-1 and TRBJ1-2; the D gene is unclear. The sequencing sample was made of naive CD8+ T cells sorted from blood. The cell subset or site tag for this specimen amounts to: CD45RA+CCR7+. The sequenced DNA is TGCGCCAGCAGCTTGGTGCGTCGAGGAGATGGCTACACCTTC. Its product reads: CASSLVRRGDGYTF.